Below, one T cell receptor (beta chain) is given with its context. Profiling relied on immunoSEQ multiplex PCR, and the TCRdb table lists in-frame clones only, not all of them. The data show approximately 300,000 clones, 85% seen once. This CDR3 contains 14 residues. Germline V gene lookup returns CDR1 MGHRA and CDR2 YSYEKL. The J segment lost 4 bases and the V segment lost 2 bases, leaving 2 bases of the junction unmatched. Adults between roughly 18 and 90 years of age took part from under 25 US areas. The data were taken from a study of blood T cell repertoires in COVID-19. The clonotype originates from a woman between 25 and 40 years old who had been exposed to COVID-19. The chain recombines TRBV4-1 with TRBJ2-3, with 8 bases that match TRBD2. The sequencing input was PBMCs or T cells enriched from blood (not recorded which). The CDR3 DNA follows: TGCGCCAGCAGCCAACAGCGGGGGCCAGATACGCAGTATTTT. This translates into CASSQQRGPDTQYF.